These 26 T cell receptor beta chains originate from one sample sequenced in a study of blood T cells in healthy people across ages. A second PCR, run for about 7 to 11 cycles, used a sample-barcoded 5' primer plus a J-beta primer mix. TCRdb re-called the 5' RACE reads through MiXCR, storing one row per CDR3 protein. The sample has fewer than 800,000 distinct CDR3 sequences, just under 25% seen once. The data were also submitted as part of a second study, on T cells of mothers and their children.

The specimen sequenced was blood. The receptors stem from a boy aged 5-17 years in good health.

The DNA for the CDR3 is TGCAGCGCAGAGGACAGGTCCCAAGAGACCCAGTACTTC. Translating it yields CSAEDRSQETQYF. The genes are TRBV29-1 and TRBJ2-5; 7 bases align to TRBD1. J was trimmed by 1 base and V by 7 bases; bases with no gene match: 6. The CDR3 is made up of 13 amino acids. Germline CDR1 SQVTM, CDR2 ANQGSEA.

This chain connects TRBV11-2 to TRBJ2-5, with D possibly TRBD2 on 5 matching bases. V was cut by 1 base and J by 9 bases, with 12 bases left in between. The germline V gene has CDR1 SGHAT and CDR2 FQNNGV. The CDR3 has 13 amino acids. The CDR3 region is CASSLGTPGAQYF. The DNA for the CDR3 is TGTGCCAGCAGCTTAGGGACCCCCGGGGCCCAGTACTTC.

This clonotype has a handful of counts. CDR3: CASCSGTGPNEQFF. DNA of the CDR3: TGTGCCAGCTGCTCCGGGACTGGACCTAATGAGCAGTTCTTC. This chain links TRBV5-6 with TRBJ2-1, with TRBD2 as a possible D gene (6 bases). There are 14 residues in the CDR3. The V and J ends lost 7 bases and 7 bases respectively, with 18 bases between them. CDR1 is SGHDT and CDR2 is YYEEEE in the germline V gene.

This clonotype was seen a handful of times. The chain employs TRBV7-8 and TRBJ1-1, with 7 bases fitting TRBD1. Germline loops: CDR1 SGHVS, CDR2 FQNEAQ. The CDR3 totals 11 residues. The V segment lost 5 bases and the J segment 11 bases; nucleotides outside the gene matches: 5. CDR3 DNA: TGTGCCAGCAGCGTGACAGGGTCCGCTTTCTTT. It translates to CASSVTGSAFF.

This clonotype was detected a few times. This sequence joins TRBV10-3 and TRBJ2-5; 8 bases agree with TRBD2. The CDR3 extends over 14 amino acids. Germline trimming cut 6 bases from V and 1 base from J; bases unmatched to any gene: 4. Germline V CDR1 and CDR2: ENHRY, SYGVKD. CDR3 residues: CAISEAGAQETQYF. The CDR3 DNA is TGTGCCATCAGCGAAGCGGGGGCCCAAGAGACCCAGTACTTC.

This clonotype has just a few counts. V is TRBV6-5 and J is TRBJ1-1; a weak D match, TRBD1 (5 bases). Germline values: CDR1 MNHEY, CDR2 SVGAGI. The germline V and J ends were trimmed by 0 bases and 5 bases, with 13 bases remaining between them. The length of the CDR3 is 15 residues. In nucleotides, the CDR3 is TGTGCCAGCAGTTACTCTGGGGGGTTGAGGACTGAAGCTTTCTTT. It translates to CASSYSGGLRTEAFF.

In its sample, this clonotype was seen many times. The genes are TRBV7-6 and TRBJ1-4; 7 nucleotides match TRBD1. The J segment lost 2 bases and the V segment lost 5 bases, leaving 2 bases of the junction unmatched. CDR3 length: 14 residues. Germline V gene sequence: CDR1 SGHVS, CDR2 FNYEAQ. The CDR3 loop is CASSEDRTNEKLFF. CDR3 in DNA: TGTGCCAGCAGCGAGGACAGGACTAATGAAAAACTGTTTTTT.

The chain recombines TRBV20-1 with TRBJ2-7; 7 bases agree with TRBD2. The V gene's germline CDR1 is DFQATT and CDR2 SNEGSKA (reference sequence). V trimming: 6 bases; J trimming: 0 bases; junction bases outside the gene matches: 11. The length of the CDR3 is 15 residues. In DNA, the CDR3 is TGCAGTGCCTTTAGTAGCCTAGCGGTCTCCTACGAGCAGTACTTC. Amino acids: CSAFSSLAVSYEQYF.

This chain links TRBV27 with TRBJ2-5; tentatively, D is TRBD1 (6 bases). V lost 5 bases and J 0 bases, leaving 10 bases between the germline ends. The CDR3 totals 14 residues. In germline, CDR1 is MNHEY, CDR2 SMNVEV (reference sequence). For the CDR3, the DNA is TGTGCCAGCAGTGACAGGAGGTACCAAGAGACCCAGTACTTC. The encoded protein is CASSDRRYQETQYF.

Many counts were recorded for this clonotype. The chain carries TRBV18 and TRBJ2-1, with 8 nucleotides matching TRBD2. The germline V gene has CDR1 KGHSH and CDR2 LQKENI. V lost 1 base to trimming and J lost 5 bases; unmatched junction nucleotides: 4. The CDR3 contains 15 residues. CDR3 sequence: CASSPLAGGHNEQFF. The CDR3 nucleotides are TGTGCCAGCTCACCACTTGCGGGGGGCCACAATGAGCAGTTCTTC.

The genes are TRBV20-1 and TRBJ2-5; perhaps TRBD2 as D (5 bases). The J call is in doubt because the DNA end fits TRBJ2-7 better. This CDR3 region has 13 residues. Germline CDR1 DFQATT, CDR2 SNEGSKA (reference sequence). CDR3 region: CSARDSVNYEQYF. In nucleotides, the CDR3 is TGCAGTGCTAGAGATAGCGTGAACTACGAGCAGTACTTC.

This clonotype has more than one count but fewer than ten. V is TRBV11-1 and J is TRBJ2-5; 13 bases match TRBD2. The CDR3 has 20 residues. CDR1 SGHAT and CDR2 FQDESV come from the germline V gene (reference sequence). V was clipped by 3 bases and J by 3 bases; unmatched bases: 16. In nucleotides, the CDR3 is TGTGCCAGCAGCTTCGACCTGATGACTAGCGGGAGGCGGAGGAAAGAGACCCAGTACTTC. Translation gives CASSFDLMTSGRRRKETQYF.

This rearrangement joins TRBV29-1 to TRBJ2-7; TRBD2 agrees at 13 bases. The V gene end was trimmed by 5 bases and the J gene end by 4 bases; junction bases not matched to a gene: 5. This CDR3 region has 14 residues. CDR1 is SQVTM, CDR2 ANQGSEA, per germline. CDR3 in amino acids: CSVTSGGARYEQYF. The CDR3 DNA reads as TGCAGCGTTACTAGCGGGGGGGCCCGTTACGAGCAGTACTTC.

The chain combines TRBV5-1 with TRBJ1-1, with 7 nucleotides matching TRBD1. Per the germline V gene, CDR1 is SGHRS and CDR2 is YFSETQ. Losses at the gene ends were 3 bases for V and 8 bases for J; bases not matched to a gene: 7. The length of the CDR3 is 13 residues. The CDR3, as DNA: TGCGCCAGCAGCTCCCTAGAGGGGGCGGAAGCTTTCTTT. It specifies CASSSLEGAEAFF.

J is TRBJ2-7 and V is TRBV20-1, with D unresolved. Germline V lookup: CDR1 DFQATT, CDR2 SNEGSKA (reference sequence). The CDR3 spans 13 residues. V was clipped by 0 bases and J by 1 base, with 7 bases between them. CDR3 DNA sequence: TGCAGTGCTAGAGATATGGGGTCCTACGAGCAGTACTTC. It yields the protein CSARDMGSYEQYF.

This clonotype appeared a few times. The chain combines TRBV6-2 or TRBV6-3 with TRBJ2-5, with unresolved D. TRBJ2-7 matches the DNA end more closely, so the J call is doubtful. From germline, CDR1 is MNHEY and CDR2 SVGEGT. This CDR3 is built from 14 residues. CDR3 loop: CASSYPDSLYEQYF. The CDR3 region has the DNA TGTGCCAGCAGTTACCCCGACTCCCTTTACGAGCAGTACTTC.

This chain joins TRBV20-1 and TRBJ1-4; 8 nucleotides match TRBD1. CDR1 DFQATT and CDR2 SNEGSKA come from the germline V gene (reference sequence). The CDR3 length is 14 residues. Trimming took 4 bases from V and 8 from J; bases not matched to a gene: 9. In DNA, the CDR3 is TGCAGTGCTAATACAGGGGGGAAGGGGGAAAAACTGTTTTTT. As protein: CSANTGGKGEKLFF.

The chain joins TRBV24-1 to TRBJ2-3; TRBD2 agrees at 7 bases. This CDR3 comprises 15 residues. Trimming took 0 bases from V and 2 from J; bases not matched to a gene: 1. Germline V gene sequence: CDR1 KGHDR, CDR2 SFDVKD. This chain's CDR3 is CATSDLGGDTDTQYF. The CDR3 region has the DNA TGTGCCACCAGTGATTTGGGGGGGGACACAGATACGCAGTATTTT.

The rearrangement joins TRBV7-9 to TRBJ1-1; possible D gene TRBD1, 5 bases. V lost 4 bases to trimming and J lost 6 bases, with 15 bases between them. Germline CDR1 and CDR2: SEHNR and FQNEAQ (reference sequence). The CDR3 runs 14 residues. CDR3 bases: TGTGCCAGCAGCTACCTACCGGACACGGCTGAAGCTTTCTTT. As protein: CASSYLPDTAEAFF.

The chain employs TRBV3-1 and TRBJ2-5; D is perhaps TRBD1 (5 bases). The J call may be wrong; the DNA end is better matched by TRBJ2-7. CDR1 is LGHDT and CDR2 is YNNKEL in the germline V gene (reference sequence). This CDR3 contains 16 residues. The CDR3, as DNA: TGTGCCAGCAGCCCTCACGGCAGGGCCCTCTCCTACGAGCAGTACTTC. It codes for CASSPHGRALSYEQYF.

This clonotype showed up just a few times. V and J are TRBV7-3 and TRBJ2-2; D gene uncertain. Germline assignment: CDR1 SGHTA and CDR2 FQGTGA. Trimming shortened V by 4 bases and J by 4 bases, and 7 bases separated the two germline ends. The CDR3 contains 13 residues. CDR3 in amino acids: CASSSDSTGELFF. The CDR3 bases are TGTGCCAGCAGCTCAGATTCCACCGGGGAGCTGTTTTTT.

The chain uses TRBV5-1 and TRBJ2-5, with 10 bases identical to TRBD2. CDR1 SGHRS and CDR2 YFSETQ come from the germline V gene. CDR3 length equals 16 residues. V trimming: 3 bases; J trimming: 7 bases; junction bases outside the gene matches: 12. This CDR3 is CASSSQREGGRGTQYF. The CDR3 nucleotides are TGCGCCAGCAGCTCGCAGCGGGAGGGCGGTCGAGGGACCCAGTACTTC.

The chain combines TRBV5-6 with TRBJ1-2; D not certain. Germline V lookup: CDR1 SGHDT, CDR2 YYEEEE. Between the trimmed V and J ends, which lost 0 bases and 3 bases, there was a span of 9 bases. The CDR3 consists of 14 residues. The chain's CDR3 is CASSLARHDYGYTF. The CDR3, as DNA: TGTGCCAGCAGCTTGGCGAGACACGACTATGGCTACACCTTC.

Worth noting for this clonotype: The junction departs from germline at one end; a sequencing error may be responsible. This rearrangement joins TRBV24-1 to TRBJ2-7; TRBD2 matches at 7 bases. In germline, CDR1 is KGHDR, CDR2 SFDVKD. CDR3 size: 15 residues. CDR3 DNA: TGCGCCACCAGTGAAAACGGCGGGAGAGGCTACGAGCAGTACTTC. Protein: CATSENGGRGYEQYF.

The rearrangement joins TRBV10-3 to TRBJ2-3, with 10 bases identical to TRBD2. Germline V CDR1 and CDR2: ENHRY, SYGVKD. V shed 0 bases, J shed 12 bases, and the junction held 6 bases outside the gene matches. The CDR3 runs to 14 residues. The chain's CDR3 is CAISESLAGAPQYF. The CDR3 nucleotides read TGTGCCATCAGTGAGTCCCTAGCGGGGGCCCCACAGTATTTT.

The chain combines TRBV6-1 with TRBJ2-7, with TRBD1 identical over 7 bases. Unmatched junction bases numbered 13, after V lost 6 bases and J lost 2 bases. Germline V lookup: CDR1 MNHNS, CDR2 SASEGT. CDR3 length equals 16 residues. The CDR3 nucleotides read TGTGCCAGCAGCCAATTGGTGACAGGGAACCCCTACGAGCAGTACTTC. Its translation: CASSQLVTGNPYEQYF.